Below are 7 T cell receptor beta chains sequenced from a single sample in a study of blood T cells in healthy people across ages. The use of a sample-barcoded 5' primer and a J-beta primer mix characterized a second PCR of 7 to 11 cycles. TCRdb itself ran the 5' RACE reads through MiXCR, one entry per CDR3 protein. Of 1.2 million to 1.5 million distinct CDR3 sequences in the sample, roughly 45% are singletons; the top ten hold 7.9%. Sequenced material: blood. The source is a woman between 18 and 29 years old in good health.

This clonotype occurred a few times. CDR3 residues: CASSLPGLAGGPDTQYF. The CDR3 region has the DNA TGTGCCAGCAGTCTACCGGGACTAGCGGGGGGGCCAGATACGCAGTATTTT. The genes are TRBV28 and TRBJ2-3; TRBD2 matches 16 bases. With 5 bases clipped from V and 4 bases from J, the junction kept 6 bases outside the gene matches. The CDR3 runs to 17 residues. Germline-derived CDR1 and CDR2 are MDHEN and SYDVKM. The whole variable domain, remainder taken from reference TRBV28 and TRBJ2-3, is DVKVTQSSRYLVKRTGEKVFLECVQDMDHENMFWYRQDPGLGLRLIYFSYDVKMKEKGDIPEGYSVSREKKERFSLILESASTNQTSMYLCASSLPGLAGGPDTQYFGPGTRLTVL.

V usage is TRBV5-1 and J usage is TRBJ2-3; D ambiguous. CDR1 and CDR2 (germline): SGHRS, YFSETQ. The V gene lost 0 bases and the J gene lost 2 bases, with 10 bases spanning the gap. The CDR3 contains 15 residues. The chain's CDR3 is CASSLELPTTDTQYF. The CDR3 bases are TGCGCCAGCAGCTTGGAGCTTCCCACCACAGATACGCAGTATTTT.

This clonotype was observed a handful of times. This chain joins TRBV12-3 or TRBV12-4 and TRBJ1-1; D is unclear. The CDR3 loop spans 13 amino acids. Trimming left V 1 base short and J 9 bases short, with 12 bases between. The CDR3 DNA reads TGTGCCAGCAGTTTAGGGGTATTTCTACAAGCTTTCTTT. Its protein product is CASSLGVFLQAFF.

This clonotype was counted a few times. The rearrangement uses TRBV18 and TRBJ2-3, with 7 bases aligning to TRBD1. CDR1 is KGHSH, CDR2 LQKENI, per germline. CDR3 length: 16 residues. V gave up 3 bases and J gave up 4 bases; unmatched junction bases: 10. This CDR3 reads CASSPQGTDQPDTQYF. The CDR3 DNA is TGTGCCAGCTCACCCCAGGGGACAGACCAACCAGATACGCAGTATTTT.

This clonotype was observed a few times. CDR3 amino acids: CASSTALAGDYNEQFF. CDR3 in DNA: TGCGCCAGCAGCACGGCACTAGCGGGAGACTACAATGAGCAGTTCTTC. This chain joins TRBV5-1 and TRBJ2-1; 11 bases are shared with TRBD2. V was clipped by 4 bases and J by 3 bases; unmatched bases: 6. Germline V gene lookup returns CDR1 SGHRS and CDR2 YFSETQ. This CDR3 is built from 16 residues.

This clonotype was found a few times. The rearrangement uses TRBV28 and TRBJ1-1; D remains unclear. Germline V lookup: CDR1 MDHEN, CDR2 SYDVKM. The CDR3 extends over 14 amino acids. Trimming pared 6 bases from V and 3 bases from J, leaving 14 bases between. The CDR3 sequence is CASSSRLLDTEAFF. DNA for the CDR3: TGTGCCAGCAGCAGCCGACTGCTAGACACTGAAGCTTTCTTT.

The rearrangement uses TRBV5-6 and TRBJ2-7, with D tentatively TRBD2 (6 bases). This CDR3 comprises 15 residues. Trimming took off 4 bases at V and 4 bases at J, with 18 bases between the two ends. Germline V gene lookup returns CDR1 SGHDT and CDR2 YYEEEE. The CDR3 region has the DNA TGTGCCAGCAGCCGTACAAGTCTGGGGGGTTACGAGCAGTACTTC. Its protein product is CASSRTSLGGYEQYF.